This entry describes one T cell receptor beta chain. Its specificity is unknown. The record originates from a study of cytomegalovirus exposure and HLA in healthy donors. Study as a whole: Earlier results showed roughly 120 million unique TCR beta sequences derived from approximately 180 million T cells. Falling in the Caucasian-associated ancestry cluster were about four fifths of under 500 genotyped donors. Study findings and constraints: Indistinguishable V segments, including TRBV6-2 and TRBV6-3, were excluded.

The CDR3 is 18 amino acids. PCR amplification relied on 60 Vbeta primers (plus 13 Jbeta primers). In the authors' workflow: In a later analysis, of approximately 81 million unique beta chains, approximately 10 million appeared in at least two donors. Profiled with immunoSEQ multiplex PCR; TCRdb holds only in-frame clones, not every one. V, J and clone size were drawn from that table, and D and trimming were deduced from the DNA. Here the sample spans 100,000 to 150,000 clones, about two thirds being singletons. The clonotype comes from a man aged 25 to 40 in good health and CMV-seronegative. Sequences were obtained from PBMCs. The V and J genes are TRBV21-1 and TRBJ2-3; the table's TRBD1 call for D was not verified on the DNA. TRBV21-1 represents a pseudogene. The CDR3 loop reads CASSGRQGNVRSTDTQYF. DNA of the CDR3: TGTGCCAGCAGCGGCCGACAGGGGAATGTACGTAGCACAGATACGCAGTATTTT.